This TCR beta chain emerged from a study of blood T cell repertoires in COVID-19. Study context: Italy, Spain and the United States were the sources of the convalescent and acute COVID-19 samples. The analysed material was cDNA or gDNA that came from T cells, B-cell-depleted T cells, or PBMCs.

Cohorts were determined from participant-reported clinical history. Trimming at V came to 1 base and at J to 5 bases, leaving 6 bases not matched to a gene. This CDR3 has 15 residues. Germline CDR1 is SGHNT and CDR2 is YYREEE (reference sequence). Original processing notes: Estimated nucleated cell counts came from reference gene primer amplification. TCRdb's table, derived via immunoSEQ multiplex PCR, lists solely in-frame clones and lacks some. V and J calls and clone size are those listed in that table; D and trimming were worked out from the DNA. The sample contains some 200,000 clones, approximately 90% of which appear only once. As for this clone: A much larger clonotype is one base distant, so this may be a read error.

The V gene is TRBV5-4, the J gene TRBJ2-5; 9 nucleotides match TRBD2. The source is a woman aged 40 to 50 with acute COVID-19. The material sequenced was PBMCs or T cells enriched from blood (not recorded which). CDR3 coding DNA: TGTGCCAGCAGCTTGAGGCGGGGGGGCCGGGAGACCCAGTACTTC. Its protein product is CASSLRRGGRETQYF.